These 26 T cell receptor beta chains were all obtained from the same sample, sequenced in a study of blood T cell repertoires in COVID-19. TCRdb's table, derived via immunoSEQ multiplex PCR, lists solely in-frame clones and lacks some. The sample yields hundreds of thousands of clones, roughly 91% seen once. Sequenced sample: PBMCs or T cells enriched from blood (not recorded which). These receptors all stem from a woman aged 60-75 years in a cohort exposed to, infected with or recovered from COVID-19 (not recorded which).

This rearrangement joins TRBV7-9 to TRBJ2-7; 10 bases agree with TRBD1. Trimming removed 8 bases from V and 4 bases from J; junction bases left unmatched: 8. Germline values: CDR1 SEHNR, CDR2 FQNEAQ (reference sequence). The length of the CDR3 is 14 residues. CDR3 in amino acids: CASEGRQGAYEQYF. In nucleotides, the CDR3 is TGTGCCAGCGAGGGAAGACAGGGGGCTTACGAGCAGTACTTC.

This chain joins TRBV28 and TRBJ2-1; D is uncertain. This CDR3 spans 17 amino acids. Trimming shortened V by 2 bases and J by 0 bases, and 14 bases separated the two germline ends. CDR1 and CDR2 from the germline V gene are MDHEN and SYDVKM. As DNA, the CDR3 is TGTGCCAGCAGTTTAGATCGAGTGGCGGTCTCCTACAATGAGCAGTTCTTC. Amino acids: CASSLDRVAVSYNEQFF.

This chain connects TRBV10-2 to TRBJ2-7, with 8 nucleotides matching TRBD1. V lost 6 bases and J lost 1; bases outside the gene matches: 5. Germline CDR1 and CDR2: WSHSY and SAAADI. The CDR3 runs to 14 residues. CDR3 DNA: TGCGCCAGCAGCTACGGACAGGGATCCTACGAGCAGTACTTC. Amino acids: CASSYGQGSYEQYF.

V is TRBV9 and J is TRBJ2-3, with a possible D match to TRBD1 (6 bases). Deletions cut 3 bases from V and 0 bases from J, with 14 bases between. The CDR3 is 16 residues long. Germline V gene data show CDR1 as SGDLS and CDR2 as YYNGEE. CDR3 DNA: TGTGCCAGCAGCGGGAACAGGGCTACTAGCACAGATACGCAGTATTTT. Protein: CASSGNRATSTDTQYF. Looking up the rest from reference TRBV9 and TRBJ2-3 gives the full variable domain: DSGVTQTPKHLITATGQRVTLRCSPRSGDLSVYWYQQSLDQGLQFLIQYYNGEERAKGNILERFSAQQFPDLHSELNLSSLELGDSALYFCASSGNRATSTDTQYFGPGTRLTVL.

This clone occurred once. The rearrangement links TRBV7-9 to TRBJ2-3; 9 nucleotides match TRBD1. CDR1 SEHNR and CDR2 FQNEAQ come from the germline V gene (reference sequence). With V trimmed by 5 bases and J by 6 bases, 12 bases remained unmatched. The CDR3 spans 16 residues. Here the CDR3 reads CASSARDRVELDTQYF. CDR3 nucleotides: TGTGCCAGCAGCGCCCGGGACAGGGTCGAGTTGGATACGCAGTATTTT.

The genes are TRBV3-1 (or the pseudogene TRBV3-2) and TRBJ1-5, with D possibly matching TRBD1 (6 bases). V was shortened by 1 base and J by 2 bases, with 9 bases between the two germline ends. This CDR3 spans 15 amino acids. Per the germline V gene, CDR1 is LGHDT and CDR2 is YNNKEL (reference sequence). The CDR3 spells CASSQGGQGNQPQHF. DNA of the CDR3: TGTGCCAGCAGCCAAGGGGGGCAGGGCAATCAGCCCCAGCATTTT.

This chain links TRBV11-3 with TRBJ2-7; 10 nucleotides align to TRBD1. The CDR3 sequence is 15 residues long. Germline-derived CDR1 and CDR2 are SGHNT and YENEEA. Trimming at V came to 1 base and at J to 3 bases, leaving 3 bases not matched to a gene. This CDR3 reads CASSLGGTGVYEQYF. The CDR3 DNA is TGTGCCAGCAGCTTAGGAGGGACAGGGGTCTACGAGCAGTACTTC.

This chain connects TRBV2 to TRBJ2-1, with 11 bases lining up with TRBD2. The V gene's germline CDR1 is SNHLY and CDR2 FYNNEI. V was pared by 5 bases and J by 5 bases, with 11 bases of the junction left unmatched. This CDR3 contains 17 residues. CDR3 sequence reads: CASSFLIAGGPHNEQFF. The CDR3 DNA reads TGTGCCAGCAGTTTTCTAATAGCGGGAGGGCCCCACAATGAGCAGTTCTTC.

The sample holds one count of this clone. This sequence joins TRBV14 and TRBJ2-1, with 9 positions matching TRBD2. From germline, CDR1 is SGHDN and CDR2 FVKESK. With 4 bases clipped from V and 0 bases from J, the junction kept 7 bases outside the gene matches. The CDR3 consists of 17 residues. In DNA form, the CDR3 reads TGTGCCAGCAGCCTGGGACTAGCCCCAAGCTCCTACAATGAGCAGTTCTTC. Translating it yields CASSLGLAPSSYNEQFF.

The chain recombines TRBV7-6 with TRBJ2-3; tentatively, D is TRBD2 (5 bases). The CDR3 contains 16 residues. Germline lookup yields CDR1 SGHVS and CDR2 FNYEAQ. Trimming took 1 base from V and 2 from J, leaving 13 bases between them. The CDR3 nucleotides read TGTGCCAGCAGCTTAGGGACTCCGGGATCCACAGATACGCAGTATTTT. Amino acids: CASSLGTPGSTDTQYF.

The V call is TRBV11-2, the J call TRBJ2-1; 14 bases are a match to TRBD2. This CDR3 spans 18 amino acids. Germline V gene lookup returns CDR1 SGHAT and CDR2 FQNNGV. J lost 6 bases, V lost 5 bases, and 12 bases had no gene match. The DNA for the CDR3 is TGTGCCAGCAGCGAAGAGGGACTAGCGGGAGTCAGTGGCAATGAGCAGTTCTTC. Protein: CASSEEGLAGVSGNEQFF.

The genes are TRBV19 and TRBJ1-5; 10 nucleotides align to TRBD1. Germline lookup yields CDR1 LNHDA and CDR2 SQIVND (reference sequence). The CDR3 is 20 amino acids. V trimming: 6 bases; J trimming: 0 bases; junction bases outside the gene matches: 17. The CDR3 DNA sequence: TGTGCCAGTAGAATTGACCTCGGGACAGGGGCGCTCTATAGCAATCAGCCCCAGCATTTT. It yields the protein CASRIDLGTGALYSNQPQHF.

CDR3 nucleotides: TGTGCCAGCAGTGAAGCGGGGACAGTCACCTACGAGCAGTACTTC. It is translated as CASSEAGTVTYEQYF. V is TRBV6-1 and J is TRBJ2-7; the match to TRBD1 covers 7 bases. CDR3 length equals 15 residues. Trimming removed 0 bases from V and 2 bases from J; junction bases left unmatched: 4. Germline CDR1 reads MNHNS; CDR2 reads SASEGT.

This clone was counted a few times. The V and J genes are TRBV18 and TRBJ2-5, with 11 bases matching TRBD2. The V gene end was trimmed by 0 bases and the J gene end by 5 bases; junction bases not matched to a gene: 5. The CDR3 consists of 16 residues. Germline assignment: CDR1 KGHSH and CDR2 LQKENI. The DNA of the CDR3 is TGTGCCAGCTCACCACCGACTAGCGGGATGGGGGAGACCCAGTACTTC. It specifies CASSPPTSGMGETQYF.

The V call is TRBV11-3, the J call TRBJ2-5; no clear D. The V end was cut by 5 bases, the J end by 0 bases, with 19 bases between. Germline CDR1 is SGHNT and CDR2 is YENEEA. This CDR3 region has 17 residues. The CDR3 DNA sequence: TGTGCCAGCAGCCTTACCTTTAAGGAAGCGTACCAAGAGACCCAGTACTTC. It yields the protein CASSLTFKEAYQETQYF.

The chain has TRBV15 and TRBJ2-7; D is perhaps TRBD1 (7 bases). The length of the CDR3 is 16 residues. V gave up 1 base and J gave up 5 bases, with 18 bases separating them. Germline lookup yields CDR1 LNHNV and CDR2 YYDKDF (reference sequence). The CDR3 nucleotides are TGTGCCACCAGCAGAGCTCCCCAGGGGGGATCGAACGAGCAGTACTTC. This codes for CATSRAPQGGSNEQYF.

This sequence joins TRBV7-2 and TRBJ2-3; 8 bases line up with TRBD2. Germline CDR1 SGHTA, CDR2 FQGNSA. V was clipped by 5 bases and J by 6 bases; unmatched bases: 13. The CDR3 covers 16 residues. The CDR3 protein is CASSLKVREGRDTQYF. In nucleotides, the CDR3 is TGTGCCAGCAGCCTTAAGGTACGGGAGGGCCGCGATACGCAGTATTTT.

This rearrangement joins TRBV5-1 to TRBJ1-6, with 8 bases lining up with TRBD1. This CDR3 spans 14 amino acids. With V trimmed by 3 bases and J by 7 bases, 3 bases remained unmatched. Germline CDR1 SGHRS, CDR2 YFSETQ. CDR3 loop: CASSSDRVNSPLHF. CDR3 in DNA: TGCGCCAGCAGCTCGGACAGGGTGAATTCACCCCTCCACTTT. Together with reference TRBV5-1 and TRBJ1-6, the CDR3 gives the full variable domain: KAGVTQTPRYLIKTRGQQVTLSCSPISGHRSVSWYQQTPGQGLQFLFEYFSETQRNKGNFPGRFSGRQFSNSRSEMNVSTLELGDSALYLCASSSDRVNSPLHFGNGTRLTVT.

The genes are TRBV6-7 and TRBJ1-5; 8 nucleotides agree with TRBD1. TRBV6-7 is flagged as an ORF with uncertain function. CDR3 length equals 14 residues. Trimming took 5 bases from V and 6 from J; bases not matched to a gene: 6. The CDR3 sequence: CASSPQGASQPQHF. The CDR3 DNA reads as TGTGCCAGCAGTCCTCAGGGGGCCAGTCAGCCCCAGCATTTT.

V usage is TRBV27 and J usage is TRBJ1-6; TRBD1 aligns across 9 bases. The CDR3 loop spans 15 amino acids. Per germline, CDR1 MNHEY and CDR2 SMNVEV (reference sequence). V lost 6 bases, J lost 7 bases, and 7 bases stayed unmatched. CDR3 protein: CASRGQGRMNSPLHF. DNA for the CDR3: TGTGCCAGCAGGGGACAGGGACGTATGAATTCACCCCTCCACTTT.

The rearrangement uses TRBV4-1 and TRBJ2-3, with 10 bases matching TRBD2. CDR1 MGHRA and CDR2 YSYEKL come from the germline V gene. The CDR3 totals 15 residues. Losses at the gene ends were 4 bases for V and 6 bases for J; bases not matched to a gene: 7. CDR3: CASSPSGLATDTQYF. CDR3 DNA: TGCGCCAGCAGCCCATCGGGACTAGCGACTGATACGCAGTATTTT.

V and J are TRBV18 and TRBJ1-2; D gene unclear. Trimming pared 2 bases from V and 0 bases from J, leaving 7 bases between. Germline V gene sequence: CDR1 KGHSH, CDR2 LQKENI. The CDR3 runs 14 residues. The CDR3 is CASSPSGPNYGYTF. The CDR3, as DNA: TGTGCCAGCTCACCAAGCGGGCCTAACTATGGCTACACCTTC.

The V gene is TRBV7-9, the J gene TRBJ2-5; TRBD2 might be the D (5 bases). CDR3 length equals 13 residues. Trimming took off 1 base at V and 4 bases at J, with 7 bases between the two ends. Germline V gene lookup returns CDR1 SEHNR and CDR2 FQNEAQ (reference sequence). CDR3 sequence reads: CASSLGGRETQYF. In nucleotides, the CDR3 is TGTGCCAGCAGCTTAGGAGGGAGAGAGACCCAGTACTTC.

This chain links TRBV7-2 with TRBJ2-1; the match to TRBD2 covers 7 bases. The germline CDR1 and CDR2 sequences are SGHTA and FQGNSA. CDR3 size: 15 residues. V was pared by 5 bases and J by 1 base, with 5 bases of the junction left unmatched. This CDR3 reads CASSAYSGSYNEQFF. The CDR3 coding sequence is TGTGCCAGCAGCGCCTATAGCGGGTCCTACAATGAGCAGTTCTTC.

To note about this clone: An end of the junction differs from the germline gene, which may be a read error. The chain employs TRBV9 and TRBJ2-1; possible D gene TRBD2, 5 bases. Germline V gene lookup returns CDR1 SGDLS and CDR2 YYNGEE. The CDR3 is 15 residues long. CDR3 nucleotide sequence: TGTGCCAGCAGGAGAGCGGTCAAGTCCTTCAATGAGCAGTTCTTC. It is translated as CASRRAVKSFNEQFF.

The chain is built from TRBV27 and TRBJ1-3, with D possibly TRBD1 on 6 matching bases. The length of the CDR3 is 18 residues. V was clipped by 5 bases and J by 7 bases, with 27 bases between them. The germline V gene encodes CDR1 MNHEY and CDR2 SMNVEV (reference sequence). This chain's CDR3 is CASSLGGPTPLRRNTIYF. The DNA of the CDR3 is TGTGCCAGCAGTCTCGGGGGGCCAACCCCACTTCGTCGGAACACCATATATTTT.